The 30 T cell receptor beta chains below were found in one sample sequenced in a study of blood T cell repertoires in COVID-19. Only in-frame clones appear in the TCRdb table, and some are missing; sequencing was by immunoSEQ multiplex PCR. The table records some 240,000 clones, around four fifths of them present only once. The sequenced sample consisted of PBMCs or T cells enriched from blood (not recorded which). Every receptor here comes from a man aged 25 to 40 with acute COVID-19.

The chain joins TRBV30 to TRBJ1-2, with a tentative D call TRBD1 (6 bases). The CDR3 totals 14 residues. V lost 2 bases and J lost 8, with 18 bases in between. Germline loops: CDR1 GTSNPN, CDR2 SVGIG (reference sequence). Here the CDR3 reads CAWSPKGDTRGYTF. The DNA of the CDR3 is TGTGCCTGGAGTCCTAAGGGGGATACTCGAGGCTACACCTTC.

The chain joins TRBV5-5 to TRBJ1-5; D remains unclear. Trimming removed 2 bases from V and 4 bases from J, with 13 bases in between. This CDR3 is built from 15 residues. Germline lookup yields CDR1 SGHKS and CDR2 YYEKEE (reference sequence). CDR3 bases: TGTGCCAGCAGCTTAGAGGGTCTGGCAAATCAGCCCCAGCATTTT. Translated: CASSLEGLANQPQHF.

The CDR3 sequence: CSAWGRGEKLFF. CDR3 DNA: TGCAGCGCGTGGGGAAGGGGTGAAAAACTGTTTTTT. J is TRBJ1-4 and V is TRBV29-1; tentative D call: TRBD1 (5 bases). The CDR3 runs 12 residues. Germline CDR1 SQVTM, CDR2 ANQGSEA. V gave up 7 bases and J gave up 7 bases, with 13 bases separating them.

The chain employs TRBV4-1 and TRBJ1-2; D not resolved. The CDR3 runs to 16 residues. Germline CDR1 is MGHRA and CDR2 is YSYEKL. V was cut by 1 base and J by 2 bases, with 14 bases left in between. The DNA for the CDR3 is TGCGCCAGCAGCCAAGGCGGCAGCCAGCAAAACTATGGCTACACCTTC. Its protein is CASSQGGSQQNYGYTF.

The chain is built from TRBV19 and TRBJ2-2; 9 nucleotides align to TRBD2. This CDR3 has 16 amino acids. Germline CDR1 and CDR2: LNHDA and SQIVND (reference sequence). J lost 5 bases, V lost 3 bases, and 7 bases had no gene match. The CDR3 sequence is CASSMSLAGMTGELFF. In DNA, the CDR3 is TGTGCCAGTAGTATGAGCCTAGCGGGAATGACCGGGGAGCTGTTTTTT.

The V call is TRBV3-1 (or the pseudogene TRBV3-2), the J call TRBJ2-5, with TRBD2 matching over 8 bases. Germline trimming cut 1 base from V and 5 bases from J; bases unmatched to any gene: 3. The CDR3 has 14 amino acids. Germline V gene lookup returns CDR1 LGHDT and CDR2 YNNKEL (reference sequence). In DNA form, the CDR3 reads TGTGCCAGCAGCCAAGTAGCTAGCGGGGAGACCCAGTACTTC. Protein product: CASSQVASGETQYF.

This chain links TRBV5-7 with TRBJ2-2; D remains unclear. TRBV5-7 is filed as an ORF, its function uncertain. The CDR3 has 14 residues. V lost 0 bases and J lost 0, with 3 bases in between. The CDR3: CASSLVANTGELFF. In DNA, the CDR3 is TGTGCCAGCAGCTTGGTAGCGAACACCGGGGAGCTGTTTTTT.

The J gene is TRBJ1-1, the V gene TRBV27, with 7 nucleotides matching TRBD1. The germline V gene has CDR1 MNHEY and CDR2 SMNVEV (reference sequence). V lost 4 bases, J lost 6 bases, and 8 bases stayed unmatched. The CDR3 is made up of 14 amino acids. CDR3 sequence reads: CASSWNRGSPEAFF. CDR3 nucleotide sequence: TGTGCCAGCAGTTGGAACAGGGGAAGCCCTGAAGCTTTCTTT.

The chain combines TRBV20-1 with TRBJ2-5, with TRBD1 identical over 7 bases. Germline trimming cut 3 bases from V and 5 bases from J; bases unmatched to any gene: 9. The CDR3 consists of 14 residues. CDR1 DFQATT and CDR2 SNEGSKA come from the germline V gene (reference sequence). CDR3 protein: CSASPGQERETQYF. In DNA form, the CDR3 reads TGCAGTGCTAGTCCCGGACAGGAGAGGGAGACCCAGTACTTC.

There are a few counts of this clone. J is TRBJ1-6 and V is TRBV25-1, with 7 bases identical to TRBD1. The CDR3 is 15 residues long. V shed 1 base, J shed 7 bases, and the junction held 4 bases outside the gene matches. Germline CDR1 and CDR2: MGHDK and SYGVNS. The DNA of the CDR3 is TGTGCCAGCAGTGAATCTCCAGGGGGAAATTCACCCCTCCACTTT. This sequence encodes CASSESPGGNSPLHF. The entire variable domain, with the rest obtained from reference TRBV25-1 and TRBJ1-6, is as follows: EADIYQTPRYLVIGTGKKITLECSQTMGHDKMYWYQQDPGMELHLIHYSYGVNSTEKGDLSSESTVSRIRTEHFPLTLESARPSHTSQYLCASSESPGGNSPLHFGNGTRLTVT.

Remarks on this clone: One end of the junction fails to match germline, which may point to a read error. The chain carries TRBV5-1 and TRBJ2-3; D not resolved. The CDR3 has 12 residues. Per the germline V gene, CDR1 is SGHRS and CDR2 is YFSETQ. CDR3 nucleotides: TGTGCCAGCAGTGAGGATCTGGATACGCAGTATTTT. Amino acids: CASSEDLDTQYF.

CDR3 nucleotide sequence: TGTGCCACCAGTGGGTGGGGCAGGGGTAACACCGGGGAGCTGTTTTTT. This sequence encodes CATSGWGRGNTGELFF. The rearrangement links TRBV24-1 to TRBJ2-2; D possibly corresponds to TRBD1 (6 bases). The CDR3 contains 16 residues. Trimming removed 5 bases at V and 2 bases at J, with 14 bases between. From germline, CDR1 is KGHDR and CDR2 SFDVKD.

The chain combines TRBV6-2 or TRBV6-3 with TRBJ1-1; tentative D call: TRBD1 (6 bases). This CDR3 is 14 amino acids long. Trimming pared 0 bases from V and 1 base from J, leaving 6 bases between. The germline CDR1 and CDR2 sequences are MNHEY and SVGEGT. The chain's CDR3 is CASSYSDRNTEAFF. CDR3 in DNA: TGTGCCAGCAGTTACTCGGACAGGAACACTGAAGCTTTCTTT.

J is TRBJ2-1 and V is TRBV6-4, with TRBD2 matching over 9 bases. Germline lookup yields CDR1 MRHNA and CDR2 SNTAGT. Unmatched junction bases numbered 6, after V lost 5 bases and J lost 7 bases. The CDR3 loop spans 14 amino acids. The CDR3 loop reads CASSRIAGVNEQFF. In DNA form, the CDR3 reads TGTGCCAGCAGTAGAATAGCGGGAGTAAATGAGCAGTTCTTC.

CDR3 in DNA: TGTGCCAGCAGCTTAGGCGCTGGGAACACTGAAGCTTTCTTT. Protein sequence: CASSLGAGNTEAFF. The chain is built from TRBV7-9 and TRBJ1-1, with unresolved D. CDR1 and CDR2 (germline): SEHNR, FQNEAQ (reference sequence). V lost 1 base, J lost 1 base, and 7 bases lay in between. The CDR3 is made up of 14 amino acids.

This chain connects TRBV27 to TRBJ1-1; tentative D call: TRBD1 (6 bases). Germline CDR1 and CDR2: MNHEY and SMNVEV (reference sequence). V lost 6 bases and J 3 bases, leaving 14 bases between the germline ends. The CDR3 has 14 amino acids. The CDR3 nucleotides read TGTGCCAGCAGGGGACACCTTCGGGACACTGAAGCTTTCTTT. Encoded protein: CASRGHLRDTEAFF.

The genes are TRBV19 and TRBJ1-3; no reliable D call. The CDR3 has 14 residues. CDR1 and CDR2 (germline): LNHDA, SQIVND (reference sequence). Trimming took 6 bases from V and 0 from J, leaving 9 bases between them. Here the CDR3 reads CASSQVVSGNTIYF. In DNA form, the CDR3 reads TGTGCCAGTAGCCAGGTCGTCTCTGGAAACACCATATATTTT.

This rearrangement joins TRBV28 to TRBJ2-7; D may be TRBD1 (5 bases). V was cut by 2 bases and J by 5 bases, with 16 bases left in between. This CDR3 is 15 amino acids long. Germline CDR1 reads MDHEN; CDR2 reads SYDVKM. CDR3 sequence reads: CASSLRAGIGDEQYV. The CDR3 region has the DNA TGTGCCAGCAGTTTAAGGGCAGGGATAGGAGACGAGCAGTACGTC.

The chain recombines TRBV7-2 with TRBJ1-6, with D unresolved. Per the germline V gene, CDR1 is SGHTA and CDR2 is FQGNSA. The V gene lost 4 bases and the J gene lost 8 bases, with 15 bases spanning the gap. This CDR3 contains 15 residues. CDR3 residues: CASSSGGIGDSPLHF. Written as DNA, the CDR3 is TGTGCCAGCAGCTCCGGAGGGATTGGGGATTCACCCCTCCACTTT.

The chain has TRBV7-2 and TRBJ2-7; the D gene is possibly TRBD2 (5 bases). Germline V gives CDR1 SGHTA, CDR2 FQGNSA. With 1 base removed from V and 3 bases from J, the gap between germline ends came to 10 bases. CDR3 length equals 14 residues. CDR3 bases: TGTGCCAGCAGCTTAGTCTCCAGCGGCTACGAGCAGTACGTC. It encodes CASSLVSSGYEQYV.

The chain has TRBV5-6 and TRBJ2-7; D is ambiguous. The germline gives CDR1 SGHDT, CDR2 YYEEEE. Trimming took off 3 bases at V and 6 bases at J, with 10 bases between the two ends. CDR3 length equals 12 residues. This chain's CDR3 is CASSSRMVEQYV. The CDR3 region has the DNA TGTGCCAGCAGCTCGCGAATGGTCGAGCAGTACGTC.

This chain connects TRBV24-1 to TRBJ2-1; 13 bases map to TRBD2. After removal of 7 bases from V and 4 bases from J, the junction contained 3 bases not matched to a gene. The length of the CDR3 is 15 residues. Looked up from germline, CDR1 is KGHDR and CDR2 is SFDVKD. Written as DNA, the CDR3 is TGTGCCACCAGCGGGACTAGCGGGAATTACAATGAGCAGTTCTTC. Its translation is CATSGTSGNYNEQFF.

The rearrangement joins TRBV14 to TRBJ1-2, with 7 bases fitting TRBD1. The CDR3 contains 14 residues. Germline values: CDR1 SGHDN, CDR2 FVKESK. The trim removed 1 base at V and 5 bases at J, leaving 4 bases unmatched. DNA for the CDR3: TGTGCCAGCAGCCAAGGCGGGACAGTTTATGGCTACACCTTC. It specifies CASSQGGTVYGYTF.

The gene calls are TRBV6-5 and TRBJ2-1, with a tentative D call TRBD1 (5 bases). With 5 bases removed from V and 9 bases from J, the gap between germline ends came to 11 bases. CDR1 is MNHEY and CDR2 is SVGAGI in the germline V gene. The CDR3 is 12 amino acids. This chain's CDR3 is CASSLYRGEQFF. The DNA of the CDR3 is TGTGCCAGCAGTCTTTATAGGGGTGAGCAGTTCTTC.

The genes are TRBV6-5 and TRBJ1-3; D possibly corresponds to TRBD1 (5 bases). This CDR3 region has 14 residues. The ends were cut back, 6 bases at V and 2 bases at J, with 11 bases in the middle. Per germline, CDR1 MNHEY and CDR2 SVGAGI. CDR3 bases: TGTGCCAGCAGGGGACTCCCGGCTGGAAACACCATATATTTT. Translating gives CASRGLPAGNTIYF.

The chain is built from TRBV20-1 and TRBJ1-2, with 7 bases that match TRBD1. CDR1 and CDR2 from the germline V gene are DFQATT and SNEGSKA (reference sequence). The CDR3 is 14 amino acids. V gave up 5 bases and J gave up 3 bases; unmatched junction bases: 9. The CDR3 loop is CSARETGWDYGYTF. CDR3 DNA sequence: TGCAGTGCTCGTGAGACAGGGTGGGACTATGGCTACACCTTC.

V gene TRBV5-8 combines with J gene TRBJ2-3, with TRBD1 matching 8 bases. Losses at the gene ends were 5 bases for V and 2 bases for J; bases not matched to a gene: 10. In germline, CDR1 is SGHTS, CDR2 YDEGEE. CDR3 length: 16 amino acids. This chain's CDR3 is CASRSGTGTYTDTQYF. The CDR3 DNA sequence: TGTGCCAGCAGGTCCGGGACAGGAACCTACACAGATACGCAGTATTTT.

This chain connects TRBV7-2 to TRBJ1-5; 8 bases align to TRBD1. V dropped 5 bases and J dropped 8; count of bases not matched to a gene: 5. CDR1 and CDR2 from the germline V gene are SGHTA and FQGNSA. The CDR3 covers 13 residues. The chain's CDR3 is CASSADRGEPQHF. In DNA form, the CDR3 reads TGTGCCAGCAGCGCCGACAGGGGTGAGCCCCAGCATTTT.

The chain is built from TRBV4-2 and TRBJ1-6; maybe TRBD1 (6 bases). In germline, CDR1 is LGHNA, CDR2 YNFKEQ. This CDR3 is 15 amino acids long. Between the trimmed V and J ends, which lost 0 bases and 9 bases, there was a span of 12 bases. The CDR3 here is CASSQDAGGGSPLHF. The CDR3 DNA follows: TGTGCCAGCAGCCAAGATGCGGGAGGGGGTTCACCCCTCCACTTT.

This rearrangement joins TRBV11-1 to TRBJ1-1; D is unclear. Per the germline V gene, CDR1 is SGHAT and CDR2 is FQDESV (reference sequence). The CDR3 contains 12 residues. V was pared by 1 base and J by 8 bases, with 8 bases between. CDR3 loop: CASSLVTVEAFF. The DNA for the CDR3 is TGTGCCAGCAGCTTAGTAACGGTAGAAGCTTTCTTT.